This TCR beta chain was observed in a study of Ad26.COV2.S vaccination and SARS-CoV-2 variants. The overall study: The Ad26.COV2.S arm of the COV1001 trial was where the donor was placed. In the study, Ad26.COV2.S was injected intramuscularly once, or twice 56 days apart. Whole-study results and caveats: Whether participants received vaccine or placebo, their non-spike TCR breadth was similar.

V was shortened by 5 bases and J by 6 bases, with 10 bases between the two germline ends. The CDR3 length is 13 residues. From germline, CDR1 is MNHEY and CDR2 SVGEGT. Clones were read by immunoSEQ multiplex PCR, and TCRdb kept only the in-frame ones, dropping some. This table has around 380,000 clones, about nine tenths appearing once. Specified treatment: around 19 received Ad26.COV2.S at low or high dose, single or two shots; several received placebo; per-sample allocation not given. Samples analyzed were those drawn on day 63 after the first vaccine or placebo injection. The study used a vaccine consisting of an Ad26 vector that expressed Wuhan-strain SARS-CoV-2 spike. A word on this clone: Its antigen is still unknown.

V is TRBV6-2 or TRBV6-3 and J is TRBJ2-2; D assignment may be TRBD1 or TRBD2 (5 bases each). Sample: peripheral blood, taken in a trial of Ad26.COV2.S vaccine versus placebo. The TCR sequence derives from a person between 18 and 65 years old who received the Ad26.COV2.S COVID-19 vaccine or a placebo. The CDR3 region is CASSASRAGELFF. The CDR3 DNA follows: TGTGCCAGCAGTGCTAGCAGGGCCGGGGAGCTGTTTTTT.